The 2 T cell receptor beta chains listed next were all sequenced from one sample in a study of CD8+ T cells in alopecia areata. cDNA reverse transcribed from extracted RNA served as the sequencing template. Clones were sequenced by immunoSEQ multiplex PCR, and TCRdb holds only the in-frame ones, with some missing. The table lists roughly 120,000 clones, no singletons, with around 19% in the top ten. The sample was lesional skin. The receptor source for this set is a C3H/HeJ mouse with alopecia areata. For this strain, the MHC haplotype corresponds to H2-k.

This clone occurred a few times. Genes and germline come from the mouse. Coverage ceases 4 residues before the CDR3 finishes, and the germline J gene fills in the end. The genes are TRBV13-3 and TRBJ2-5, with 8 positions matching TRBD1. The J segment lost 0 bases and the V segment lost 5 bases, leaving 2 bases of the junction unmatched. CDR1 and CDR2 (germline): NNHDY, SYVADS. The CDR3 is 14 amino acids. The CDR3 DNA, read in part, is TGTGCCAGCAGGACAGGGGCTAACCAAGAC. Amino acids: CASRTGANQD. The entire CDR3 protein is CASRTGANQDTQYF.

This clone was picked up a small number of times. Gene and germline names: mouse. Read sequence stops 4 residues before the CDR3 end, and the germline J gene provides the missing end. The chain uses TRBV16 and TRBJ2-1, with 8 bases that match TRBD2. The germline V gene encodes CDR1 SGHSA and CDR2 FRNQAP. CDR3 length: 15 amino acids. Unmatched junction bases numbered 5, after V lost 1 base and J lost 6 bases. CDR3 amino acids: CASSLGTGGGAEQFF. CDR3 bases read: TGTGCAAGCAGCTTAGGTACTGGGGGTGGTGCT.